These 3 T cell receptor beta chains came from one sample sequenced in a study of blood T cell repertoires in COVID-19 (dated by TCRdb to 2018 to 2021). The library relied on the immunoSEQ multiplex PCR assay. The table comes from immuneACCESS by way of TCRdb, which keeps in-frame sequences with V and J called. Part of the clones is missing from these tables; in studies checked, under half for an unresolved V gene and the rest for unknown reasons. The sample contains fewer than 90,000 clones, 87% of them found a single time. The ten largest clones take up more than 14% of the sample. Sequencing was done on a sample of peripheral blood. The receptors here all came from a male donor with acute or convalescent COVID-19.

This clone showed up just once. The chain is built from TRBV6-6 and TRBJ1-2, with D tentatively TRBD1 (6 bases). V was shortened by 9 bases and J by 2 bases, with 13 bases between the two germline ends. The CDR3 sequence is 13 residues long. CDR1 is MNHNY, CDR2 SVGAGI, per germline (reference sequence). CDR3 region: CASYQGTNYGYTF. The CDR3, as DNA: TGTGCCAGTTATCAGGGGACGAACTATGGCTACACCTTC.

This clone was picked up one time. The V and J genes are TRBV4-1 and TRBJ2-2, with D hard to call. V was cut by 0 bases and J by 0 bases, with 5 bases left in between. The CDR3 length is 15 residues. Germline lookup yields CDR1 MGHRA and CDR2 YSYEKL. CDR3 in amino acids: CASSQESSNTGELFF. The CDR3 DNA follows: TGCGCCAGCAGCCAAGAGAGTTCGAACACCGGGGAGCTGTTTTTT.

The CDR3 sequence is CAINQGTDTEAFF. The CDR3, as DNA: TGTGCCATCAATCAGGGGACCGACACTGAAGCTTTCTTT. This chain joins TRBV10-3 and TRBJ1-1, with D perhaps matching TRBD1 (6 bases). V was pared by 7 bases and J by 3 bases, with 12 bases between. The CDR3 runs to 13 residues. From germline, CDR1 is ENHRY and CDR2 SYGVKD.